This T cell receptor beta chain was sequenced for a study of cytomegalovirus exposure and HLA in healthy donors (dated by TCRdb to the late 2010s). As for the study more broadly: According to an earlier analysis of several hundred of the donors, about 180 million T cells yielded 90 million to 140 million unique TCR beta sequences and 250 to 350 Gb of sequence data. An early release that covered fewer than 750 HLA-typed donors contained about 290 gigabases of sequencing data and 65 million to 100 million unique TCR sequences. Among the roughly 390 genotyped donors, 75% to 90% belonged to the genetic ancestry cluster associated with self-reported Caucasian donors. The study aimed to test whether cataloging public T cell receptors could reveal signatures of past pathogen exposure. The study profiled the T cell repertoires of hundreds of subjects by immunosequencing and related them to cytomegalovirus serostatus. Besides the first cohort of some 670 subjects, a separate validation cohort made up of some 110 different subjects was used. High-throughput TCR immunosequencing, statistical association of individual TCRs with disease status, and machine learning were combined to predict cytomegalovirus infection status. A later analysis re-analyzed previously published TCR beta repertoires from 500 to 700 donors and added high-resolution HLA genotyping to study TCR occurrence patterns. Rather than using new phenotypic data, the later analysis identified candidate immune exposures from TCR beta sequences and from how often those sequences occurred across donors. To decide whether each TCR beta V gene segment behaved as functional or pseudogenic, an earlier analysis of some 570 of the donors relied on high-throughput TCR beta sequencing. Donor age, sex, ethnicity and CMV serostatus were compiled together with the repertoire data. A later genetic analysis took genome-wide SNP genotypes for about three fifths of the 666 donors and used that subset as a discovery cohort. All discovery cohort repertoires had been generated on a single sequencing platform. HLA typing included class I and class II loci at four-digit resolution. Typing coverage differed by locus: A, B, C, DRB1 and DQB1 were typed in roughly 620-640 donors, DQA1 in around 500, DPA1 in some 610, and DPB1 in 450 to 490. Because of strong linkage in the cohort, four to six DR-DQ haplotypes were treated as single units for association and clustering. Among some 410 genotyped donors of the cohort, an average of about 240,000 unique TCR beta nucleotide sequences were sequenced per donor, 15% to 20% of them non-productive.

In total, roughly 670 healthy bone marrow donors made up the cohort. At the time of sampling, all cohort members were nominally healthy, though unrecorded immune exposures were likely present. The donor tested CMV seronegative and was one of the 352 seronegative cohort members. Each donor provided a peripheral blood sample, and peripheral blood mononuclear cells were used for TCR beta sequencing. The Qiagen DNeasy Blood Extraction Kit was used to extract genomic DNA from the blood cell samples. Preparation of the library involved the immunoSEQ multiplex PCR assay. For the multiplex PCR, a mixture combining 60 forward primers for TCR Vbeta segments and 13 reverse primers for TCR Jbeta segments was used. The CDR3 region of rearranged TCR beta genes was amplified from genomic DNA with a multiplex PCR assay. On the Illumina HiSeq System, the amplified TCR beta libraries were sequenced as 87-base-pair reads. Concerning the study's data processing: In a later analysis, roughly 80 million unique TCR beta chains were counted across the roughly 670 repertoires, and roughly 11 million of these chains were shared by at least two donors. Raw reads were error-corrected and collapsed into unique sequences by a nearest-neighbor algorithm in which closely related sequences were merged to remove PCR and sequencing errors. To assign V, D and J gene segments, CDR3 sequences were aligned to IMGT reference sequences. For a sequence to be retained, at least a six-nucleotide match to both a V gene segment and a J gene segment was required. A rearrangement counted as productive if the CDR3 had no stop codons and remained in frame with V and J, and every other rearrangement counted as non-productive. Following IMGT convention, CDR3 was defined as the stretch from the second conserved V-encoded cysteine to the conserved J-encoded phenylalanine. Sequences without an unambiguous match to a single V gene segment were excluded from the earlier analysis of approximately 560 of the donors. An earlier analysis of approximately 590 of the donors classified V segments as functional when productive rearrangements were above 56.7% and as segregating when the standard deviation between donors was above 5%. A statistical classification framework was built to diagnose cytomegalovirus status from the catalog of TCR beta chain sequences. V and J gene assignment, in a later analysis, came from comparing TCR nucleotide sequences with IMGT/GENE-DB human TR gene sequences. Using the TCRdist pipeline, a later analysis assigned CDR3 sequences along with most-parsimonious VDJ recombination scenarios. In a later analysis, every TCR beta chain was defined by the combination of its CDR3 amino acid sequence and its V-gene family, and reads without a unique V-gene family were dropped. A later analysis removed roughly 590 highly shared, low-generation-probability nucleotide sequences to deal with suspected cross-contamination and a sequencing artifact. A later analysis calculated a clonal expansion index for each public chain from normalized within-repertoire ranks of inferred template counts. In a later analysis, generation probabilities were computed using a VDJ recombination model fitted to out-of-frame rearrangements, and the results were checked against IGoR. In a later analysis, TCR-TCR, TCR-HLA and TCR-CMV co-occurrence was scored with hypergeometric tests, and a repertoire-size bias correction was applied to TCR pairs. In a later analysis, false discovery rates were estimated by permuting HLA or CMV assignments 20 times. In a later analysis, co-occurring TCRs were grouped using DBSCAN, with TCRdist sequence similarity added in when clustering inside HLA-allele-positive subsets. Repertoires with fewer than 30,000 or more than 120,000 public chains, plus five repertoires with anomalous nucleotide sharing, were excluded from co-occurrence clustering. What TCRdb holds here is the immuneACCESS table cut down to in-frame rearrangements. Part of the clones is not present; checked against another copy, under half of the missing clones reflect an unresolved V gene, and the others are unexplained. V and J calls and clone size come straight from that table; D and trimming were deduced from the DNA. The sample profile shows around 200,000 clones; around 80% of them were found once. The ten top clones hold around 0.2% of the sample.

The CDR3 runs 17 residues from the cysteine to the phenylalanine. Remarks on this clone: Its antigen remains unidentified. The DNA is left out, because the CDR3 cannot be placed on it with certainty; the CDR3 is given as TCRdb lists it.

What the work shows at the level of the full study, not this receptor alone: In an earlier analysis of 587 of the donors, most TCR beta V segments appeared in productive rearrangements about 87% or about 30% of the time, broadly matching IMGT annotations. A further reported finding was that TCR beta sequences accurately predicted the HLA-A and HLA-B alleles for most subjects in the first cohort. The 87-base-pair reads could not distinguish some IMGT-functional V segments, including TRBV6-2 and TRBV6-3, so those segments were excluded. The cohort was sequenced for TCR beta chains only, and without alpha or paired-chain data the features that could be detected were limited. A later analysis found that HLA-associated TCR beta chains were more clonally expanded and had lower generation probabilities than equally common non-associated chains. Because some donors lacked HLA typing at each locus, the association tests relied only on the typed subset. Most CMV-associated TCR beta chains appeared to be HLA-restricted in a later analysis, and the HLA associations seemed to be driven largely by CMV exposure. Strong co-occurrence of HLA alleles, especially DR and DQ, made assigning TCR associations to individual alleles difficult. The classifier was reported to diagnose cytomegalovirus status with high specificity and sensitivity in both the original and validation cohorts. In a later genetic analysis, fewer N-insertions in productive TCRs were reported among donors in an Asian-associated ancestry cluster than the 666-donor mean. Sequencing depth was assumed to be roughly uniform across donors in the presence/absence analyses, though that assumption may not hold. The study gave a list of more than 150 TCR beta chains associated with cytomegalovirus. A later genetic analysis associated a missense DCLRE1C variant with V-gene and J-gene trimming of TCR beta chains, and an independent cohort replicated the association. A group of highly shared sequence variants was considered likely to be a technical artifact of the sequencing pipeline. While some public TCRs were present in many individuals, most TCR sequences turned up only very rarely across donors. Immune exposure information for the cohort was limited to CMV serostatus. In a later analysis, some 18,000 TCR beta sequences were associated with specific HLA alleles at a false discovery rate of 0.05. In a later analysis, several top co-occurrence clusters were reported to appear linked to parvovirus B19, influenza, CMV and Epstein-Barr virus. Three of the identified cytomegalovirus-associated TCR beta chains were confirmed in vitro to be specific for cytomegalovirus antigens. Correlated functional status among segregating V segments might be attributable to linkage disequilibrium, but an unknown experimental factor could not be ruled out. Because counts were too low, more than 15 rarely observed V segments, including chromosome 9 orphons, were left out of the earlier analysis of several hundred of the donors. According to the authors, the approach could potentially be generalized to other disease states and immunological phenotypes. A later analysis found that TCR association rates varied across HLA loci, with DRB1 alleles showing the most associated TCRs and HLA-C alleles the fewest.

The chain was built from TRBV21-1 and TRBJ1-6. TRBV21-1 is given as a pseudogene. The specimen was PBMCs. The source of this sequence is a girl aged 2-10 years in good health and CMV-seronegative. The CDR3 in this case is CASSKVGRGSYNSPLHF.